This T cell receptor beta chain appears in the sequencing data of a study of shared clonotypes between healthy human individuals. Here immunoSEQ multiplex PCR was the method, and the copy in TCRdb shows in-frame clones only, minus some. This sample yields roughly 1,500,000 clones, of which approximately 98% are seen a single time; 0.45% belongs to the top ten. Specimen: naive CD4+ T cells sorted from blood. Documented subset: CD45RA+ positively selected. The TCR sequence derives from a man in his thirties or forties in good health.

The CDR3 nucleotides are TGTGCCAGCAGCGTACGACTAGCGGGAGATCATGAGCAGTTCTTC. As protein: CASSVRLAGDHEQFF. This chain joins TRBV9 and TRBJ2-1; TRBD2 aligns across 12 bases. The V gene's germline CDR1 is SGDLS and CDR2 YYNGEE. V lost 1 base and J lost 8; bases outside the gene matches: 4. The CDR3 is made up of 15 amino acids.